Below, 14 T cell receptor beta chains from the same sample are listed, as sequenced in a study of Ad26.COV2.S vaccination and SARS-CoV-2 variants. The repertoire was sequenced with immunoSEQ multiplex PCR; TCRdb's copy has only in-frame clones and lacks some. Found here are some 330,000 clones, roughly 90% of them singletons; the top ten hold about 5.4%. Regarding treatment: about 20 received Ad26.COV2.S at low or high dose, single or two shots; 5 received placebo; per-sample allocation not given. Specimen acquisition occurred on day 63 following the initial vaccine or placebo injection. This specimen consisted of peripheral blood, obtained in a trial of Ad26.COV2.S vaccine versus placebo. All receptors derive from a person between 18 and 59 years old who received the Ad26.COV2.S COVID-19 vaccine or a placebo.

V gene TRBV11-3 combines with J gene TRBJ2-3; 7 nucleotides line up with TRBD2. V dropped 1 base and J dropped 4; count of bases not matched to a gene: 11. Germline V gives CDR1 SGHNT, CDR2 YENEEA. The CDR3 runs 17 residues. The DNA of the CDR3 is TGTGCCAGCAGCTTAGTGGCGACTAGCTTAGGCCCAGATACGCAGTATTTT. It translates to CASSLVATSLGPDTQYF.

The J gene is TRBJ2-1, the V gene TRBV7-9; the match to TRBD2 covers 7 bases. The CDR3 extends over 15 amino acids. Per germline, CDR1 SEHNR and CDR2 FQNEAQ (reference sequence). After removal of 0 bases from V and 8 bases from J, the junction contained 7 bases not matched to a gene. The CDR3 loop is CASSLAGGSLDEQFF. The CDR3, as DNA: TGTGCCAGCAGCTTAGCTGGCGGGAGTCTAGATGAGCAGTTCTTC.

This chain uses TRBV15 with TRBJ2-3, with 16 bases matching TRBD2. The ends lost 0 bases at V and 1 base at J; junction bases unmatched: 16. Germline loops: CDR1 LNHNV, CDR2 YYDKDF (reference sequence). This CDR3 is built from 23 residues. Written as DNA, the CDR3 is TGTGCCACCAGCAGAGATTCTTTTGAGGCCGGGACTAGCGGGGGGGCCGGCACAGATACGCAGTATTTT. Its protein product is CATSRDSFEAGTSGGAGTDTQYF.

The V gene is TRBV27, the J gene TRBJ1-2; D is possibly TRBD1 (5 bases). The germline V gene encodes CDR1 MNHEY and CDR2 SMNVEV (reference sequence). V was clipped by 5 bases and J by 7 bases, with 17 bases between them. The CDR3 contains 14 residues. This CDR3 reads CASSPLGPYPGYTF. As DNA, the CDR3 is TGTGCCAGCAGTCCGCTGGGGCCGTACCCTGGCTACACCTTC.

This clone came up a few times. The chain links TRBV5-1 to TRBJ1-6; TRBD1 aligns across 7 bases. CDR3 size: 17 residues. CDR1 is SGHRS and CDR2 is YFSETQ in the germline V gene. Losses at the gene ends were 0 bases for V and 2 bases for J; bases not matched to a gene: 5. CDR3 in DNA: TGCGCCAGCAGCTTGGAAGGGGGACAGACCTATAATTCACCCCTCCACTTT. Translating gives CASSLEGGQTYNSPLHF.

J is TRBJ2-3 and V is TRBV5-1; 7 nucleotides align to TRBD2. Germline CDR1 and CDR2: SGHRS and YFSETQ. V gave up 4 bases and J gave up 0 bases; unmatched junction bases: 5. The CDR3 consists of 15 residues. CDR3: CASSTISGSTDTQYF. The CDR3 DNA reads as TGCGCCAGCAGCACCATTAGCGGGAGCACAGATACGCAGTATTTT. Looking up the rest from reference TRBV5-1 and TRBJ2-3 gives the full variable domain: KAGVTQTPRYLIKTRGQQVTLSCSPISGHRSVSWYQQTPGQGLQFLFEYFSETQRNKGNFPGRFSGRQFSNSRSEMNVSTLELGDSALYLCASSTISGSTDTQYFGPGTRLTVL.

The rearrangement uses TRBV27 and TRBJ1-4; 9 nucleotides align to TRBD1. This CDR3 has 15 residues. From germline, CDR1 is MNHEY and CDR2 SMNVEV (reference sequence). V was clipped by 3 bases and J by 5 bases; unmatched bases: 4. CDR3 region: CASSLGQGLNEKLFF. The CDR3, as DNA: TGTGCCAGCAGTTTGGGACAGGGATTGAATGAAAAACTGTTTTTT.

The CDR3 nucleotides read TGTGCCAGCAATTATCGGGAGAGGACGGAGGAAGCTTTCTTT. Protein: CASNYRERTEEAFF. The chain links TRBV6-5 to TRBJ1-1, with D unresolved. Trimming removed 7 bases at V and 8 bases at J, with 20 bases between. The CDR3 totals 14 residues. Germline CDR1 reads MNHEY; CDR2 reads SVGAGI.

The chain carries TRBV30 and TRBJ1-1; TRBD1 agrees at 9 bases. Germline lookup yields CDR1 GTSNPN and CDR2 SVGIG (reference sequence). This CDR3 spans 14 amino acids. Trimming at V came to 1 base and at J to 7 bases, leaving 7 bases not matched to a gene. CDR3 coding DNA: TGTGCCTGGAGTGAAGGACAGGGGATAAATGAAGCTTTCTTT. This translates into CAWSEGQGINEAFF.

The J gene is TRBJ1-2, the V gene TRBV5-6, with no clear D. Germline assignment: CDR1 SGHDT and CDR2 YYEEEE. Trimming removed 0 bases from V and 7 bases from J, with 10 bases in between. The CDR3 is 13 amino acids. The CDR3 DNA is TGTGCCAGCAGCTTGGGCGGTGGTGTTGGCTACACCTTC. Translated, it gives CASSLGGGVGYTF.

The rearrangement joins TRBV10-1 to TRBJ2-3, with 11 bases lining up with TRBD2. This CDR3 has 15 amino acids. Looked up from germline, CDR1 is WNHNN and CDR2 is SYGVQD (reference sequence). V was pared by 10 bases and J by 3 bases, with 9 bases of the junction left unmatched. CDR3 in amino acids: CAKTSGGQSTDTQYF. Here the CDR3 DNA reads TGCGCCAAAACTAGCGGGGGCCAGAGTACAGATACGCAGTATTTT.

The CDR3 sequence: CASSSLRSGELFF. DNA for the CDR3: TGTGCCAGCAGCTCTCTCAGGTCCGGGGAGCTGTTTTTT. This rearrangement joins TRBV11-2 to TRBJ2-2; D call uncertain. The V gene's germline CDR1 is SGHAT and CDR2 FQNNGV. The CDR3 sequence is 13 residues long. V dropped 4 bases and J dropped 6 bases, with 9 bases sitting between them.

The chain is built from TRBV10-3 and TRBJ2-1, with 10 bases that match TRBD2. Unmatched junction bases numbered 5, after V lost 9 bases and J lost 6 bases. The germline CDR1 and CDR2 sequences are ENHRY and SYGVKD. CDR3 length: 13 residues. CDR3 bases: TGTGCCATAACGGGACTAGCGAGCAATGAGCAGTTCTTC. This gives the protein CAITGLASNEQFF.

Only one count was recorded for this clone. The rearrangement joins TRBV28 to TRBJ2-5; 14 bases agree with TRBD2. Per the germline V gene, CDR1 is MDHEN and CDR2 is SYDVKM. CDR3 length: 16 amino acids. The trim removed 10 bases at V and 5 bases at J, leaving 12 bases unmatched. The CDR3 reads CAIRTSGGFIGETQYF. The CDR3 DNA reads as TGTGCCATCCGGACTAGCGGGGGGTTTATAGGGGAGACCCAGTACTTC.